This TCR beta chain was found in a study of beta chain features in type 1 diabetes (dated by TCRdb to 2017 to 2018). Regarding the complete study: Patients and healthy donors did not differ in mean age, gender distribution, total cell number or subset yield. Across all samples, approximately 100 million sorted cells were examined, and cell number per subset correlated strongly with RNA yield. In the study, TCRB repertoires of sorted circulating CD4+ T cell subsets from recently diagnosed type 1 diabetes patients were compared with those of matched healthy donors. Naive and central memory subsets were obtained from all 30 or so donors, but regulatory and stem cell-like memory subsets were isolated from only 8 patients and roughly eight healthy donors. What the study reported, not specific to this receptor: Type 1 diabetes patients showed a moderate but significant shortening of TCRB CDR3 length in all four CD4+ subsets. Because small numbers of individuals were included in the HLA sub-analyses, any influence of HLA type on TCRB rearrangement was left unresolved. Fewer insertions and more nucleotide deletions at VDJ recombination sites were observed in patients with type 1 diabetes, implying thymic rearrangement abnormalities. Shorter templates might be favored by PCR, yet because patient and control samples were amplified and corrected together, any such skew would affect both groups equally. Because cDNA was sequenced instead of genomic DNA, activated cells with high expression could be over-represented, although the groups did not differ in activation or CD3 levels. Naive, central memory and regulatory TCRB repertoires appeared more similar among patients than among healthy donors.

Each donor gave one peripheral blood draw, approximately 0.11 L on average, collected into heparinised tubes. Naive, central memory, regulatory and stem cell-like memory CD4+ T cells were sorted on a BD FACSAria II using a panel including CD45RO, CCR7, CD25, CD127, CD95 and CD27. Every sorted population had a purity above 95%. Right away, PBMCs were isolated by Lymphoprep density gradient centrifugation and were stained directly, with no culture step. To minimize batch effects, samples were stained and sorted in pairs, one healthy donor with one patient per experiment. This clone was recorded at least ten times. The specificity of this receptor is unknown. Nothing much larger sits one base from this clone, and base qualities are not available. The CDR3 runs 15 amino acids, cysteine and phenylalanine included. CDR3 DNA only is kept here, 45 bases in frame from base 1. The germline V gene encodes CDR1 MNHEY and CDR2 SVGAGI. V has 5 bases trimmed and J has 7 bases trimmed; junction bases matching no gene number 6.

All of the isolated RNA was reverse transcribed with the High Capacity cDNA Reverse Transcription Kit, so expressed TCRB transcripts were sequenced. Deep immunoSEQ sequencing was performed on naive, central memory and regulatory T cell samples, with an average of approximately 3.9 million total reads per sample. After sorted cells were lysed in RLT buffer, RNA was extracted with DNase-treated RNeasy Micro or Mini kits, with the choice depending on cell number. Each cell subset was processed on its own to prevent cross-contamination, while patient and healthy donor samples were processed together. The immunoSEQ multiplex PCR was used to amplify TCRB sequences from cDNA, yielding 87-bp fragments that span the CDR3 region. Amplicons were sequenced on the Illumina HiSeq platform. The paper's data handling went like this. Synthetic template baselines were used to correct PCR bias computationally, reads within Hamming distance 2 were collapsed, and singletons that could not be merged were discarded. By aligning reads against IMGT, V, D and J genes, CDR3 length, and insertions or deletions at six rearrangement sites were assigned. Within each subset, clonotype counts were normalized to sorted cell number, after which true diversity and Gini coefficients were computed with the tcR R package. Repertoire sharing was quantified using the overlap coefficient calculated on TCRB nucleotide sequences. The table was pulled from immuneACCESS by TCRdb, which kept in-frame rearrangements only. Such tables lose some clones; where checked, under half of the loss comes from unresolved V genes, and the rest has no known cause. The DNA gave D and trimming, while V, J and clone size come from that table. The sample table holds some 120,000 clones, of which 17% were seen once. 2% to 3% of the sample is held by the ten biggest clonotypes.

This chain joins TRBV6-5 to TRBJ2-3, with TRBD2 identical over 13 junction bases. This receptor was identified in a young man with type 1 diabetes. The source material was central memory CD4+ T cells from blood. The DNA sequence is TGTGCCAGCAGTCCGGGACTAGCGGGGCAACATACGCAGTATTTT. Its protein is CASSPGLAGQHTQYF.